Below, 23 T cell receptor beta chains from the same sample are listed, as sequenced in a study of T cell changes during pregnancy in multiple sclerosis. Only in-frame clones appear in the TCRdb table, and some are missing; sequencing was by immunoSEQ multiplex PCR. The sample consists of approximately 47,000 clones, over 85% of them appearing once. The sequencing used peripheral blood, collected in the first trimester of pregnancy. These receptor sequences come from a female donor with multiple sclerosis, enrolled in a pregnancy study.

J is TRBJ2-1 and V is TRBV11-2, with 10 bases fitting TRBD1. The V gene's germline CDR1 is SGHAT and CDR2 FQNNGV. The CDR3 is 18 amino acids. Losses at the gene ends were 0 bases for V and 1 base for J; bases not matched to a gene: 6. CDR3 bases: TGTGCCAGCAGCTTAGAAGGGGGGACAGGGGTATCCTACAATGAGCAGTTCTTC. Translation gives CASSLEGGTGVSYNEQFF.

The chain employs TRBV5-4 and TRBJ2-3, with TRBD1 identical over 9 bases. Looked up from germline, CDR1 is SGHNT and CDR2 is YYREEE (reference sequence). Trimming took 4 bases from V and 4 from J; bases not matched to a gene: 7. The CDR3 totals 15 residues. The CDR3 is CASSRGTGSSDTQYF. In nucleotides, the CDR3 is TGTGCCAGCAGCAGGGGGACAGGGTCATCAGATACGCAGTATTTT.

This chain joins TRBV5-1 and TRBJ2-3, with TRBD2 matching over 7 bases. In germline, CDR1 is SGHRS, CDR2 YFSETQ. With 5 bases clipped from V and 4 bases from J, the junction kept 10 bases outside the gene matches. The CDR3 sequence is 15 residues long. This CDR3 reads CASSIGGGEADTQYF. As DNA, the CDR3 is TGCGCCAGCAGTATCGGCGGGGGTGAGGCAGATACGCAGTATTTT. The full variable domain, its missing parts supplied by reference TRBV5-1 and TRBJ2-3, is KAGVTQTPRYLIKTRGQQVTLSCSPISGHRSVSWYQQTPGQGLQFLFEYFSETQRNKGNFPGRFSGRQFSNSRSEMNVSTLELGDSALYLCASSIGGGEADTQYFGPGTRLTVL.

The chain combines TRBV5-1 with TRBJ2-3, with D unclear. Germline assignment: CDR1 SGHRS and CDR2 YFSETQ. The V gene lost 4 bases and the J gene lost 5 bases, with 5 bases spanning the gap. The CDR3 consists of 11 residues. CDR3 in DNA: TGCGCCAGCAGCCTACTAGATACGCAGTATTTT. Its translation is CASSLLDTQYF.

The rearrangement links TRBV7-9 to TRBJ1-2, with 9 positions matching TRBD1. After removal of 3 bases from V and 6 bases from J, the junction contained 2 bases not matched to a gene. Germline CDR1 and CDR2: SEHNR and FQNEAQ (reference sequence). This CDR3 has 13 amino acids. CDR3 coding DNA: TGTGCCAGCAGCTTGGGACAGGGAAATGGCTACACCTTC. Translating gives CASSLGQGNGYTF.

The chain joins TRBV6-6 to TRBJ2-2, with 9 bases that match TRBD2. Germline CDR1 reads MNHNY; CDR2 reads SVGAGI (reference sequence). Germline trimming cut 6 bases from V and 1 base from J; bases unmatched to any gene: 3. This CDR3 region has 15 residues. Here the CDR3 DNA reads TGTGCCAGCAGAGCTAGCGGGGAGAACACCGGGGAGCTGTTTTTT. Its translation: CASRASGENTGELFF.

J is TRBJ1-5 and V is TRBV7-9, with 7 bases that match TRBD1. This CDR3 has 13 amino acids. J gave up 7 bases and V 5 bases, and 5 bases lay outside the gene matches. Germline V gene lookup returns CDR1 SEHNR and CDR2 FQNEAQ (reference sequence). CDR3: CASSGAGGQPQHF. Here the CDR3 DNA reads TGTGCCAGCAGCGGGGCAGGGGGGCAGCCCCAGCATTTT.

CDR3: CATQPTGTGGYNEQFF. The CDR3 DNA is TGTGCCACCCAGCCTACCGGGACAGGGGGTTACAATGAGCAGTTCTTC. The rearrangement joins TRBV10-3 to TRBJ2-1; 11 positions match TRBD1. Trimming took 10 bases from V and 4 from J; bases not matched to a gene: 12. The CDR3 spans 16 residues. The germline gives CDR1 ENHRY, CDR2 SYGVKD.

The chain recombines TRBV9 with TRBJ2-3; the match to TRBD2 covers 10 bases. This CDR3 spans 18 amino acids. Germline values: CDR1 SGDLS, CDR2 YYNGEE. Unmatched junction bases numbered 10, after V lost 3 bases and J lost 0 bases. The CDR3 protein is CASSAPSGGISSTDTQYF. Here the CDR3 DNA reads TGTGCCAGCAGCGCACCTAGCGGGGGCATTTCTAGCACAGATACGCAGTATTTT.

This chain connects TRBV19 to TRBJ1-1, with D hard to call. The CDR3 runs to 14 residues. V was shortened by 1 base and J by 0 bases, with 6 bases between the two germline ends. In germline, CDR1 is LNHDA, CDR2 SQIVND (reference sequence). CDR3 residues: CASSIGYMNTEAFF. CDR3 in DNA: TGTGCCAGTAGTATAGGTTATATGAACACTGAAGCTTTCTTT.

The chain is built from TRBV5-8 and TRBJ1-2; 7 bases fit TRBD1. V gave up 9 bases and J gave up 4 bases; unmatched junction bases: 6. CDR1 SGHTS and CDR2 YDEGEE come from the germline V gene. CDR3 length: 12 residues. The CDR3: CANGDSGYGYTF. The CDR3 DNA sequence: TGTGCCAACGGGGACAGCGGCTATGGCTACACCTTC. Complete variable domain (other parts from reference TRBV5-8 and TRBJ1-2): EAGVTQSPTHLIKTRGQQATLRCSPISGHTSVYWYQQALGLGLQFLLWYDEGEERNRGNFPPRFSGRQFPNYSSELNVNALELEDSALYLCANGDSGYGYTFGSGTRLTVV.

This clone was seen only once. CDR3 bases: TGTGCCAGCAGGACCCGACAGGGGAGTCACGAGCAGTACTTC. Protein sequence: CASRTRQGSHEQYF. The chain combines TRBV6-5 with TRBJ2-7; TRBD1 matches 8 bases. The germline CDR1 and CDR2 sequences are MNHEY and SVGAGI. V lost 6 bases, J lost 5 bases, and 9 bases stayed unmatched. The CDR3 has 14 residues.

The gene calls are TRBV4-1 and TRBJ1-1; D is undetermined. Trimming shortened V by 5 bases and J by 4 bases, and 14 bases separated the two germline ends. There are 14 residues in the CDR3. Germline V CDR1 and CDR2: MGHRA, YSYEKL. CDR3 loop: CASSIVGSGTEAFF. Written as DNA, the CDR3 is TGCGCCAGCAGCATCGTTGGTTCAGGCACTGAAGCTTTCTTT.

The chain combines TRBV4-3 with TRBJ2-5, with D perhaps matching TRBD1 (5 bases). Near its end, the DNA agrees better with TRBJ2-7, so the J call may be wrong. The V gene's germline CDR1 is LGHNA and CDR2 YSLEER. The CDR3 consists of 12 residues. In DNA, the CDR3 is TGCGCCAGCAGCCAAACAGGATACGAGCAGTACTTC. Protein: CASSQTGYEQYF.

V is TRBV10-1 and J is TRBJ2-7, with 7 nucleotides matching TRBD1. Germline V lookup: CDR1 WNHNN, CDR2 SYGVQD (reference sequence). V shed 6 bases, J shed 5 bases, and the junction held 4 bases outside the gene matches. This CDR3 is 12 amino acids long. The CDR3 DNA follows: TGCGCCAGCAGGCCACAGGGGCACGAGCAGTACTTC. Amino acids: CASRPQGHEQYF.

This sequence joins TRBV5-6 and TRBJ2-7; D is uncertain. CDR3 size: 12 residues. The V end lost 1 base, the J end lost 4 bases, and 6 bases lay between the germline ends. Germline V gene sequence: CDR1 SGHDT, CDR2 YYEEEE. The CDR3 DNA reads TGTGCCAGCAGCTTGTGGCAGTACGAGCAGTACTTC. As protein: CASSLWQYEQYF.

V is TRBV19 and J is TRBJ2-7, with 11 bases fitting TRBD1. Germline V CDR1 and CDR2: LNHDA, SQIVND (reference sequence). This CDR3 is built from 14 residues. V dropped 8 bases and J dropped 3; count of bases not matched to a gene: 6. The CDR3 sequence: CASPPGQGVYEQYF. In DNA form, the CDR3 reads TGTGCCAGTCCTCCGGGACAGGGGGTCTACGAGCAGTACTTC.

This clone was detected only once. Written as DNA, the CDR3 is TGTGCCAGCAGTTATGGGTTGTGGGGAGGGGACTATGGCTACACCTTC. Its protein is CASSYGLWGGDYGYTF. V is TRBV6-5 and J is TRBJ1-2, with D possibly matching TRBD1 (5 bases). V lost 3 bases, J lost 3 bases, and 17 bases lay in between. This CDR3 is built from 16 residues. CDR1 is MNHEY and CDR2 is SVGAGI in the germline V gene.

In DNA form, the CDR3 reads TGTGCCAGCAGTTTACTCCAGGGCTATGAAGCTTTCTTT. Translated, it gives CASSLLQGYEAFF. The chain joins TRBV28 to TRBJ1-1, with D possibly TRBD1 on 5 matching bases. The CDR3 has 13 amino acids. CDR1 MDHEN and CDR2 SYDVKM come from the germline V gene. V gave up 2 bases and J gave up 7 bases, with 11 bases separating them.

The chain joins TRBV7-9 to TRBJ2-7; possible D gene TRBD2, 6 bases. CDR3 length: 15 amino acids. Germline V gene data show CDR1 as SEHNR and CDR2 as FQNEAQ (reference sequence). Trimming removed 2 bases at V and 3 bases at J, with 14 bases between. CDR3 loop: CASSLWEARGYEQYF. CDR3 DNA sequence: TGTGCCAGCAGCTTATGGGAGGCTCGGGGCTACGAGCAGTACTTC. Using reference TRBV7-9 and TRBJ2-7 for the parts outside the CDR3, the full variable domain is DTGVSQNPRHKITKRGQNVTFRCDPISEHNRLYWYRQTLGQGPEFLTYFQNEAQLEKSRLLSDRFSAERPKGSFSTLEIQRTEQGDSAMYLCASSLWEARGYEQYFGPGTRLTVT.

This chain links TRBV5-1 with TRBJ2-3; D is ambiguous. This CDR3 region has 17 residues. Trimming stripped 1 base from V and 0 bases from J, with 15 bases between. The germline V gene has CDR1 SGHRS and CDR2 YFSETQ. In DNA form, the CDR3 reads TGCGCCAGCAGCTTGTTTTCCTTGGTCGGGAGCACAGATACGCAGTATTTT. Translation gives CASSLFSLVGSTDTQYF. Filled out from reference TRBV5-1 and TRBJ2-3, the complete variable domain reads KAGVTQTPRYLIKTRGQQVTLSCSPISGHRSVSWYQQTPGQGLQFLFEYFSETQRNKGNFPGRFSGRQFSNSRSEMNVSTLELGDSALYLCASSLFSLVGSTDTQYFGPGTRLTVL.

The rearrangement uses TRBV6-5 and TRBJ1-3; D is unclear. CDR1 is MNHEY and CDR2 is SVGAGI in the germline V gene. This CDR3 is built from 13 residues. The germline V and J ends were trimmed by 6 bases and 2 bases, with 8 bases remaining between them. The CDR3 sequence is CASRLNPGNTIYF. The CDR3 nucleotides read TGTGCCAGCAGACTCAACCCTGGAAACACCATATATTTT.

CDR3 in DNA: TGTGCCAGCGCTGGGGGCAGGGGCACAGATACGCAGTATTTT. Translated, it gives CASAGGRGTDTQYF. The rearrangement uses TRBV27 and TRBJ2-3; weak D call: TRBD1 (6 bases). V lost 8 bases to trimming and J lost 1 base, with 13 bases between them. CDR3 length: 14 residues. The V gene's germline CDR1 is MNHEY and CDR2 SMNVEV (reference sequence).